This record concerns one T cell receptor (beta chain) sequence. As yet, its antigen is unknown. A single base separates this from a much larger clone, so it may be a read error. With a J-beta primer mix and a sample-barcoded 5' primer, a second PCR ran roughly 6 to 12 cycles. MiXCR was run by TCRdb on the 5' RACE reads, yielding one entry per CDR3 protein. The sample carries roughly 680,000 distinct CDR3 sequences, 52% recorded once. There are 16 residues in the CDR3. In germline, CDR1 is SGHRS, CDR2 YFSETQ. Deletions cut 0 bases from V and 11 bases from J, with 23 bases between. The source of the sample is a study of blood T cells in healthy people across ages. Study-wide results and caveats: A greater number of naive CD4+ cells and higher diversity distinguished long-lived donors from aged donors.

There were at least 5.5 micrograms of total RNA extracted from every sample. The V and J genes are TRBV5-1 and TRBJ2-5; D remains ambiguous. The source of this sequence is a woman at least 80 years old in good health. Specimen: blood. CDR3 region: CASSLGKGFGWNEQYF. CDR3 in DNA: TGCGCCAGCAGCTTGGGAAAGGGCTTTGGGTGGAATGAGCAGTACTTC.